Listed below are T cell receptor beta chains from one sample, sequenced in a study of T-cell reconstitution after alpha-beta-depleted transplantation in children. TCRdb reprocessed the PCR reads with MiXCR, giving one entry per CDR3 protein. This sample has fewer than 700,000 distinct CDR3 sequences, with about 21% found just once. This specimen was PBMCs, mostly from graft donor cells, taken 360 days after TCRalphabeta/CD19-depleted stem cell transplant. These receptors all come from a boy under two years old who had a stem cell transplant for acute myeloid leukemia, so the T cells may come from the graft donor. Both conserved end residues are part of each CDR3. The D gene is left open where the match is weak. Rows may omit the clone size; those that give it use once, few, many or a size class.

size: .
V: TRBV5-1
D: .
length: 14
J: TRBJ2-5
CDR3: CASSLRWGAETQYF
DNA: TGCGCCAGCAGCTTGAGGTGGGGGGCAGAGACCCAGTACTTC

size: .
V: TRBV20-1
D: .
length: 16
J: TRBJ1-1
CDR3: CSARDVNTQGRAEAFF
DNA: TGCAGTGCTAGAGACGTTAATACCCAGGGAAGGGCTGAAGCTTTCTTT

size: .
V: TRBV12-3/TRBV12-4
D: .
length: 14
J: TRBJ2-7
CDR3: CASSSPYRIREQYF
DNA: TGTGCCAGCAGTTCGCCATACAGGATTCGGGAGCAGTACTTC

size: few
V: TRBV29-1
D: .
length: 12
J: TRBJ2-7
CDR3: CSVGKVSYEQYF
DNA: TGCAGCGTTGGGAAGGTCTCCTACGAGCAGTACTTC

size: many
V: TRBV20-1
D: .
length: 12
J: TRBJ2-1
CDR3: CSALPFGDGQFF
DNA: TGCAGTGCTCTCCCCTTTGGGGACGGTCAGTTCTTC

size: few
V: TRBV12-3/TRBV12-4
D: .
length: 15
J: TRBJ1-1
CDR3: CASSARQRGNTEAFF
DNA: TGTGCCAGCAGTGCCCGACAGCGAGGGAACACTGAAGCTTTCTTT

size: few
V: TRBV20-1
D: .
length: 14
J: TRBJ2-1
CDR3: CSGAWSSSYNEQFF
DNA: TGCAGTGGGGCATGGAGTAGCTCCTACAATGAGCAGTTCTTC

size: .
V: TRBV4-2
D: .
length: 15
J: TRBJ2-3
CDR3: CASSRGVVGADTQYF
DNA: TGTGCCAGCAGCCGCGGGGTCGTTGGCGCAGATACGCAGTATTTT

size: .
V: TRBV3-1
D: .
length: 13
J: TRBJ2-7
CDR3: CASSQDGTYEQYF
DNA: TGTGCCAGCAGCCAAGACGGGACCTACGAGCAGTACTTC

size: .
V: TRBV24-1
D: .
length: 12
J: TRBJ2-1
CDR3: CATQGDTPDPLF
DNA: TGTGCCACCCAGGGCGACACACCGGATCCGCTCTTC

size: .
V: TRBV12-3/TRBV12-4
D: TRBD2
length: 14
J: TRBJ2-1
CDR3: CASSVAGGRHEQFF
DNA: TGTGCCAGCAGTGTAGCGGGGGGGCGGCATGAGCAGTTCTTC

size: many
V: TRBV29-1
D: .
length: 15
J: TRBJ2-3
CDR3: CSVEFLGGRTDTQYF
DNA: TGCAGCGTTGAGTTTCTGGGAGGACGGACAGATACGCAGTATTTT

size: .
V: TRBV6-2/TRBV6-3
D: .
length: 16
J: TRBJ2-1
CDR3: CASSPGGLAGYNEQFF
DNA: TGTGCCAGCAGCCCAGGGGGTCTAGCGGGCTACAATGAGCAGTTCTTC

size: .
V: TRBV4-3
D: TRBD2
length: 18
J: TRBJ2-1
CDR3: CASSQDMGLAGMNNEQFF
DNA: TGCGCCAGCAGCCAAGATATGGGACTAGCGGGGATGAACAATGAGCAGTTCTTC

size: few
V: TRBV20-1
D: TRBD1
length: 16
J: TRBJ1-2
CDR3: CSARRTGEGSNYGYTF
DNA: TGCAGTGCTAGACGGACAGGGGAAGGCTCTAACTATGGCTACACCTTC

size: .
V: TRBV9
D: .
length: 16
J: TRBJ2-2
CDR3: CASSEDGRLNTGELFF
DNA: TGTGCCAGCAGCGAGGACGGGCGATTGAACACCGGGGAGCTGTTTTTT

size: few
V: TRBV18
D: .
length: 13
J: TRBJ2-1
CDR3: CASSSSPGGEQFF
DNA: TGTGCCAGCTCATCTTCCCCGGGGGGCGAGCAGTTCTTC

size: many
V: TRBV28
D: TRBD1
length: 13
J: TRBJ1-1
CDR3: CASSLGDRGEAFF
DNA: TGTGCCAGCAGTTTAGGGGACAGGGGTGAAGCTTTCTTT

size: .
V: TRBV28
D: TRBD2
length: 15
J: TRBJ2-5
CDR3: CASSPGGGYQETQYF
DNA: TGTGCCAGCAGCCCTGGGGGGGGATACCAAGAGACCCAGTACTTC

size: .
V: TRBV6-1
D: TRBD2
length: 14
J: TRBJ2-3
CDR3: CASCGGGAVDTQYF
DNA: TGTGCCAGCTGCGGCGGGGGGGCCGTAGATACGCAGTATTTT

size: .
V: TRBV5-1
D: .
length: 17
J: TRBJ1-2
CDR3: CASSPNGDSSLNYGYTF
DNA: TGCGCCAGCAGCCCGAACGGCGACAGTTCACTTAACTATGGCTACACCTTC

size: .
V: TRBV20-1
D: .
length: 14
J: TRBJ2-2
CDR3: CSARSPVNTGELFF
DNA: TGCAGTGCTAGGTCCCCCGTGAACACCGGGGAGCTGTTTTTT

size: .
V: TRBV28
D: TRBD1
length: 16
J: TRBJ2-2
CDR3: CASSFIAGGWTGELFF
DNA: TGTGCCAGCAGTTTCATCGCAGGGGGCTGGACCGGGGAGCTGTTTTTT

size: .
V: TRBV7-9
D: .
length: 13
J: TRBJ1-3
CDR3: CASSWYSGNTIYF
DNA: TGTGCCAGCAGCTGGTACTCTGGAAACACCATATATTTT

size: many
V: TRBV7-3
D: .
length: 13
J: TRBJ2-7
CDR3: CASSPGGGYEQYF
DNA: TGTGCCAGCAGCCCAGGGGGGGGTTACGAGCAGTACTTC

size: .
V: TRBV5-8
D: .
length: 13
J: TRBJ2-1
CDR3: CASSTSVGNEQFF
DNA: TGTGCCAGCAGCACTAGTGTCGGCAATGAGCAGTTCTTC

size: few
V: TRBV3-1
D: .
length: 14
J: TRBJ1-1
CDR3: CASSPPRPNSEAFF
DNA: TGTGCCAGCAGCCCCCCTCGACCCAACTCTGAAGCTTTCTTT

size: few
V: TRBV12-3/TRBV12-4
D: TRBD1
length: 15
J: TRBJ2-2
CDR3: CASSLTGARPGELFF
DNA: TGTGCCAGCAGTTTGACAGGGGCCAGACCCGGGGAGCTGTTTTTT